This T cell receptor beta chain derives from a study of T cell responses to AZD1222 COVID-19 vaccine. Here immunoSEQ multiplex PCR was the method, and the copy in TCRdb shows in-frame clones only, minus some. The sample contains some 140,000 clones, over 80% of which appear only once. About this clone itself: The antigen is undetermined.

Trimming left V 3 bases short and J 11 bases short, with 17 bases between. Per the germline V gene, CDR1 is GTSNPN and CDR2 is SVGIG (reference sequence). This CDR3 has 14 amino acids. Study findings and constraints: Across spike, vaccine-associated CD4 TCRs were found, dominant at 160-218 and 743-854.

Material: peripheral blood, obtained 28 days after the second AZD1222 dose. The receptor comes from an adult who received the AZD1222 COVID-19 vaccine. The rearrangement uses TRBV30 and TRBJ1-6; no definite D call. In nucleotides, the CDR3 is TGTGCCTGGAGGCCCACGGACGTCGCGACACCCCTCCACTTT. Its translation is CAWRPTDVATPLHF.